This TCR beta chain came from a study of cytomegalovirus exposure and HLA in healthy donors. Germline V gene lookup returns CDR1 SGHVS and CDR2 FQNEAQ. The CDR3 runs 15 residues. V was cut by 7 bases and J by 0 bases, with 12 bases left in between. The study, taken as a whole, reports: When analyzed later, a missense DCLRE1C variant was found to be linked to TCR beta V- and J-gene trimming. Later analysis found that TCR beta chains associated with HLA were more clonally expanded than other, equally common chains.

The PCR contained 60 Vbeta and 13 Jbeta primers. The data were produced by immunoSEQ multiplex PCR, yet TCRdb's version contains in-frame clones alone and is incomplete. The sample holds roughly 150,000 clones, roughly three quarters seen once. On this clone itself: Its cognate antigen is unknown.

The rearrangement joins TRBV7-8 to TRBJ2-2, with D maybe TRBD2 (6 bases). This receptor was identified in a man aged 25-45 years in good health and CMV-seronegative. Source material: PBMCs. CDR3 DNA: TGTGCCAGCACCCAGGGACTCCCGAACACCGGGGAGCTGTTTTTT. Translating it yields CASTQGLPNTGELFF.